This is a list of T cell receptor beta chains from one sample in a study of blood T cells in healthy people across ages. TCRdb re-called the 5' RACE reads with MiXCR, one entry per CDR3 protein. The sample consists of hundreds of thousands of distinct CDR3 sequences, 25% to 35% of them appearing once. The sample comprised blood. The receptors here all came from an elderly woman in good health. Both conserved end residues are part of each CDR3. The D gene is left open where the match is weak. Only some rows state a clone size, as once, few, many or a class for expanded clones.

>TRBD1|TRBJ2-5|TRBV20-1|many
TGCAGTGCTAGACCGACAGGGGCGAGGTTGGAGACCCAGTACTTC
CSARPTGARLETQYF
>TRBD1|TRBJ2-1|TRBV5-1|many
TGCGCCAGCAGCTACACAGGGGCTAGATACAATGAGCAGTTCTTC
CASSYTGARYNEQFF
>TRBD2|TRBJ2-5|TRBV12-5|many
TGTGCTAGTGGTCGGACGGGGGGTCAAGAGACCCAGTACTTC
CASGRTGGQETQYF
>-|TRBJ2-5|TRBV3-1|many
TGTGCCAGCAGCCAAGATCTAAGAACCCAAGAGACCCAGTACTTC
CASSQDLRTQETQYF
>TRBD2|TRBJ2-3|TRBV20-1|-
TGCAGTGCGCCCGGGACTAGCCGGCCTGGTGATACGCAGTATTTT
CSAPGTSRPGDTQYF
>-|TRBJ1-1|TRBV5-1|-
TGCGCCAACGGCTTTGGGACGGGAACTGAAGCTTTCTTT
CANGFGTGTEAFF
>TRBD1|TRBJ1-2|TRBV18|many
TGTGCCAGCTCTGCAGGGACAGGGATAGCCCAAGGCTACACCTTC
CASSAGTGIAQGYTF
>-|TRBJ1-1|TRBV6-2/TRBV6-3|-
TGTGCCAGCAGTTACGGCGGGGGCGGCACTGAAGCTTTCTTT
CASSYGGGGTEAFF
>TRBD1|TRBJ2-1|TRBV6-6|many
TGTGCCAGCAGACTCACAGGGGGCTTACAGTACAATGAGCAGTTCTTC
CASRLTGGLQYNEQFF
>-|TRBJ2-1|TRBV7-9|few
TGTGCCAGCAGCTTAGCGGGGGGCCGGGGGGCCGATGAGCAGTTCTTC
CASSLAGGRGADEQFF
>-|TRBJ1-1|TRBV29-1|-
TGCAGCGTCCTTAGGCCTCTGAACACTGAAGCTTTCTTT
CSVLRPLNTEAFF
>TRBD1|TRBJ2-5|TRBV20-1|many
TGCAGTGCTCCTAAGACAGGGGCTGGGGAGACCCAGTACTTC
CSAPKTGAGETQYF